What follows are 18 T cell receptor beta chains derived from one specimen sequenced in a study of cytomegalovirus exposure and HLA in healthy donors. Using immunoSEQ multiplex PCR, the repertoire was profiled, and TCRdb retains in-frame clones only, with some absent. The profile shows about 40,000 clones, 80% to 95% of them singletons. The sequenced sample consisted of PBMCs. These receptors were taken from a woman between 18 and 29 years old in good health and CMV-seronegative.

V is TRBV19 and J is TRBJ2-1; 9 bases fit TRBD2. The CDR3 spans 15 residues. The V gene end was trimmed by 3 bases and the J gene end by 8 bases; junction bases not matched to a gene: 8. Germline lookup yields CDR1 LNHDA and CDR2 SQIVND (reference sequence). The CDR3 DNA is TGTGCCAGTAGTATTCGGCGGGGGGGCTTGGATGAGCAGTTCTTC. It yields the protein CASSIRRGGLDEQFF. Complete variable domain (other parts from reference TRBV19 and TRBJ2-1): DGGITQSPKYLFRKEGQNVTLSCEQNLNHDAMYWYRQDPGQGLRLIYYSQIVNDFQKGDIAEGYSVSREKKESFPLTVTSAQKNPTAFYLCASSIRRGGLDEQFFGPGTRLTVL.

The chain couples TRBV7-9 to TRBJ2-2; tentatively, D is TRBD2 (5 bases). The length of the CDR3 is 14 residues. Germline V gene data show CDR1 as SEHNR and CDR2 as FQNEAQ (reference sequence). Deletions cut 3 bases from V and 4 bases from J, with 9 bases between. The CDR3 loop reads CASSFEDFTGELFF. CDR3 nucleotides: TGTGCCAGCAGCTTTGAGGACTTCACCGGGGAGCTGTTTTTT.

This clone showed up just once. This chain uses TRBV18 with TRBJ1-5, with a weak D call TRBD1 (5 bases). V lost 3 bases and J 4 bases, leaving 7 bases between the germline ends. Germline V CDR1 and CDR2: KGHSH, LQKENI. This CDR3 region has 13 residues. The CDR3 DNA is TGTGCCAGCTCACCGGGGGGGAATCAGCCCCAGCATTTT. Translating gives CASSPGGNQPQHF.

V usage is TRBV27 and J usage is TRBJ1-4, with D maybe TRBD1 (6 bases). Germline V lookup: CDR1 MNHEY, CDR2 SMNVEV (reference sequence). V was pared by 7 bases and J by 6 bases, with 21 bases between. The CDR3 covers 16 residues. The chain's CDR3 is CASTKVTGGPHEKLFF. CDR3 nucleotides: TGTGCCAGCACCAAAGTTACGGGGGGCCCTCATGAAAAACTGTTTTTT.

The rearrangement links TRBV10-3 to TRBJ2-5, with D tentatively TRBD1 (5 bases). The CDR3 spans 15 residues. Germline V gene sequence: CDR1 ENHRY, CDR2 SYGVKD. Trimming left V 6 bases short and J 2 bases short, with 16 bases between. CDR3 region: CAISRDRYGQETQYF. CDR3 DNA: TGTGCCATCAGCAGAGACAGATACGGGCAAGAGACCCAGTACTTC.

This clone was found once. The chain joins TRBV7-2 to TRBJ1-1, with a possible D match to TRBD1 (6 bases). This CDR3 comprises 12 residues. CDR1 and CDR2 (germline): SGHTA, FQGNSA. Between the trimmed V and J ends, which lost 1 base and 11 bases, there was a span of 11 bases. CDR3 sequence reads: CASSLDGGNAFF. In nucleotides, the CDR3 is TGTGCCAGCAGCTTAGATGGGGGCAATGCTTTCTTT.

The chain recombines TRBV28 with TRBJ2-7, with 7 bases that match TRBD1. Trimming removed 7 bases from V and 6 bases from J; junction bases left unmatched: 15. Germline V gene sequence: CDR1 MDHEN, CDR2 SYDVKM. There are 15 residues in the CDR3. The CDR3 loop is CASKSFGTVNTEQYF. The CDR3, as DNA: TGTGCCAGCAAAAGCTTTGGGACAGTAAACACCGAGCAGTACTTC. Supplemented by reference TRBV28 and TRBJ2-7, the full variable domain reads DVKVTQSSRYLVKRTGEKVFLECVQDMDHENMFWYRQDPGLGLRLIYFSYDVKMKEKGDIPEGYSVSREKKERFSLILESASTNQTSMYLCASKSFGTVNTEQYFGPGTRLTVT.

This clone was counted a single time. The gene calls are TRBV2 and TRBJ1-5; 8 nucleotides align to TRBD1. Germline V gene data show CDR1 as SNHLY and CDR2 as FYNNEI. The V and J ends lost 2 bases and 7 bases, in that order; junction bases with no gene match: 7. The CDR3 spans 15 residues. For the CDR3, the DNA is TGTGCCAGCAGTGAAAGGGGGGCAGGGGGCCAGCCCCAGCATTTT. As protein: CASSERGAGGQPQHF.

This chain uses TRBV28 with TRBJ2-5; 10 bases agree with TRBD2. The CDR3 has 19 residues. Trimming took 7 bases from V and 4 from J; bases not matched to a gene: 21. Per the germline V gene, CDR1 is MDHEN and CDR2 is SYDVKM. CDR3 amino acids: CASTQFNLGSGGAGETQYF. The DNA of the CDR3 is TGTGCCAGCACACAATTCAACCTGGGGAGCGGGGGGGCCGGAGAGACCCAGTACTTC.

The rearrangement uses TRBV4-1 and TRBJ2-7; 7 nucleotides line up with TRBD2. Trimming removed 1 base from V and 2 bases from J; junction bases left unmatched: 5. Germline V gene lookup returns CDR1 MGHRA and CDR2 YSYEKL. There are 15 residues in the CDR3. The CDR3 region has the DNA TGCGCCAGCAGCCAAGTTCAACTAGCGCCCTACGAGCAGTACTTC. As protein: CASSQVQLAPYEQYF.

The J gene is TRBJ2-1, the V gene TRBV6-1; 11 bases line up with TRBD2. V gave up 4 bases and J gave up 1 base; unmatched junction bases: 6. Per germline, CDR1 MNHNS and CDR2 SASEGT. This CDR3 spans 17 amino acids. The CDR3 is CASSGHSGRGSYNEQFF. In DNA, the CDR3 is TGTGCCAGCAGTGGGCATAGCGGGAGGGGTTCCTACAATGAGCAGTTCTTC.

This clone was seen only once. The V gene is TRBV6-5, the J gene TRBJ2-3; D gene unclear. The CDR3 runs to 14 residues. V was pared by 2 bases and J by 2 bases, with 8 bases between. CDR1 is MNHEY and CDR2 is SVGAGI in the germline V gene. The CDR3 loop reads CASSYAGNTDTQYF. CDR3 bases: TGTGCCAGCAGTTACGCCGGTAACACAGATACGCAGTATTTT.

V and J are TRBV19 and TRBJ1-5; D might be TRBD1 (5 bases). CDR1 is LNHDA and CDR2 is SQIVND in the germline V gene (reference sequence). This CDR3 has 12 residues. Trimming removed 9 bases at V and 8 bases at J, with 14 bases between. The CDR3 bases are TGTGCCAGCCACTCAGGGTTTGAGCCCCAGCATTTT. It is translated as CASHSGFEPQHF.

V gene TRBV10-2 combines with J gene TRBJ2-1, with 9 bases fitting TRBD2. V trimming: 0 bases; J trimming: 8 bases; junction bases outside the gene matches: 5. Germline V gene sequence: CDR1 WSHSY, CDR2 SAAADI. There are 15 residues in the CDR3. The CDR3 sequence is CASSESAGGGYEQFF. DNA of the CDR3: TGCGCCAGCAGTGAGTCGGCGGGAGGGGGCTATGAGCAGTTCTTC.

The chain carries TRBV9 and TRBJ2-1, with a tentative D call TRBD1 (5 bases). V was clipped by 0 bases and J by 5 bases, with 18 bases between them. This CDR3 has 17 amino acids. Germline-derived CDR1 and CDR2 are SGDLS and YYNGEE. The CDR3 protein is CASSVGGKPTPNNEQFF. The CDR3 DNA sequence: TGTGCCAGCAGCGTAGGGGGCAAACCCACTCCTAACAATGAGCAGTTCTTC.

V gene TRBV28 combines with J gene TRBJ2-1; 8 bases agree with TRBD2. This CDR3 spans 12 amino acids. The ends lost 2 bases at V and 16 bases at J; junction bases unmatched: 7. From germline, CDR1 is MDHEN and CDR2 SYDVKM. Here the CDR3 reads CASSLRTSHHFF. The CDR3 DNA reads as TGTGCCAGCAGTTTAAGGACTAGCCATCATTTCTTC. Full variable domain (outside the CDR3, taken from reference TRBV28 and TRBJ2-1): DVKVTQSSRYLVKRTGEKVFLECVQDMDHENMFWYRQDPGLGLRLIYFSYDVKMKEKGDIPEGYSVSREKKERFSLILESASTNQTSMYLCASSLRTSHHFFGPGTRLTVL.

J is TRBJ1-6 and V is TRBV18; D might be TRBD1 (6 bases). Trimming removed 3 bases at V and 0 bases at J, with 12 bases between. The CDR3 is 17 amino acids. Germline lookup yields CDR1 KGHSH and CDR2 LQKENI. The CDR3 loop is CASSPGHLSSYNSPLHF. The DNA of the CDR3 is TGTGCCAGCTCACCGGGACATCTGAGCTCCTATAATTCACCCCTCCACTTT.

This clone came up a few times. This sequence joins TRBV15 and TRBJ2-7, with a possible D match to TRBD1 (6 bases). The CDR3 loop spans 16 amino acids. Germline V lookup: CDR1 LNHNV, CDR2 YYDKDF (reference sequence). V was pared by 0 bases and J by 2 bases, with 14 bases between. CDR3 residues: CATSRDTTGNTYEQYF. The CDR3 DNA reads TGTGCCACCAGCAGAGATACGACAGGAAATACCTACGAGCAGTACTTC.